This TCR beta chain was sequenced in a study of early T cells in non-severe SARS-CoV-2 infection. Study information: Chains were not paired, and sequencing was done on bulk RNA from unsorted whole blood.

In TCRdb, the 5' RACE reads were re-called with MiXCR into one record per CDR3 protein. This sample has roughly 50,000 distinct CDR3 sequences, with over 7% found just once. This clonotype turned up a few times. The CDR3 is 12 amino acids. Trimming left V 1 base short and J 3 bases short, with 3 bases between. Per germline, CDR1 LGHNA and CDR2 YSLEER. The chain joins TRBV4-3 to TRBJ1-1; D unclear. The clonotype was recovered from an adult who was a healthcare worker with PCR-confirmed SARS-CoV-2 infection or an uninfected control (not recorded which). Sequencing was carried out using whole blood. CDR3 sequence: CASSQGDTEAFF. CDR3 sequence (DNA): TGCGCCAGCAGCCAAGGAGACACTGAAGCTTTCTTT.